This T cell receptor beta chain was sequenced during a study of cytomegalovirus exposure and HLA in healthy donors (dated by TCRdb to about 2017). Turning to the overall study: According to an earlier analysis of around 600 of the donors, about 180 million T cells yielded 100 million or so unique TCR beta sequences and 276 Gb of sequence data. An earlier analysis of 587 of the donors used high-throughput TCR beta sequencing to judge whether each TCR beta V gene segment behaved as functional or pseudogenic. A handful of DR-DQ haplotypes were handled as single units for association and clustering because linkage in the cohort was strong. The study combined high-throughput TCR immunosequencing, statistical association of individual TCRs with disease status, and machine learning to predict cytomegalovirus infection status. Using immunosequencing, the study profiled T cell repertoires from around 670 subjects and related those repertoires to cytomegalovirus serostatus. Class I and class II HLA loci were covered by the typing at four-digit resolution. Typing coverage differed by locus: A, B, C, DRB1 and DQB1 were typed in roughly 620-640 donors, DQA1 in 500 to 550, DPA1 in around 610, and DPB1 in just under 490. All discovery cohort repertoires had been generated on a single sequencing platform. To study patterns of TCR occurrence, a later analysis re-analyzed previously published TCR beta repertoires from 650 to 750 donors and added high-resolution HLA genotyping. Besides the first cohort of 500 to 700 subjects, a separate validation cohort made up of 120 different subjects was used. Among 398 genotyped donors of the cohort, an average of about 240,000 unique TCR beta nucleotide sequences were sequenced per donor, roughly 18% of them non-productive. Donor age, sex, ethnicity and CMV serostatus were compiled together with the repertoire data. Of the roughly 430 genotyped donors, roughly 80% fell in the genetic ancestry cluster associated with self-reported Caucasian donors. The study aimed to test whether signatures of past pathogen exposure could be identified by cataloging public T cell receptors. A later genetic analysis took genome-wide SNP genotypes for about three fifths of the roughly 700 donors and used that subset as a discovery cohort. In the later analysis, no new phenotypic data were used to find candidate immune exposures; instead, reliance was placed on TCR beta sequences and their occurrence across donors. An early release that covered several hundred HLA-typed donors contained approximately 300 gigabases of sequencing data and about 84 million unique TCR sequences. What the research found in general, with its limitations: In vitro tests confirmed that a few of the cytomegalovirus-associated TCR beta chains recognize cytomegalovirus antigens. A group of highly shared sequence variants was considered likely to be a technical artifact of the sequencing pipeline. It was suggested by the authors that the approach could potentially be generalized to other disease states and immunological phenotypes. The classifier was reported to diagnose cytomegalovirus status with high specificity and sensitivity in both the original and validation cohorts. Because counts were too low, more than 15 rarely observed V segments, including chromosome 9 orphons, were left out of the earlier analysis of over 550 of the donors. Roughly uniform sequencing depth across donors was assumed in presence/absence analyses, although this assumption may not hold. A later analysis reported that several top co-occurrence clusters appeared linked to parvovirus B19, influenza, CMV and Epstein-Barr virus. A later analysis associated 16,951 TCR beta sequences with specific HLA alleles at a false discovery rate of 0.05. A later analysis found that TCR association rates varied across HLA loci, with DRB1 alleles showing the most associated TCRs and HLA-C alleles the fewest. In a later genetic analysis, a missense DCLRE1C variant was associated with V-gene and J-gene trimming of TCR beta chains, and the association was replicated in an independent cohort. This cohort had only TCR beta chains sequenced, and the lack of alpha or paired-chain data limited which features could be detected. When HLA alleles, especially DR and DQ, strongly co-occurred, attributing TCR associations to individual alleles was difficult. The study gave a list of 150 to 200 TCR beta chains associated with cytomegalovirus. A further reported finding was that TCR beta sequences accurately predicted the HLA-A and HLA-B alleles for most subjects in the first cohort. Most TCR sequences were seen in very few donors, while some public TCRs were found in many individuals. In a later genetic analysis, fewer N-insertions in productive TCRs were reported among donors in an Asian-associated ancestry cluster than the roughly 640-donor mean. According to a later analysis, most CMV-associated TCR beta chains appeared to be HLA-restricted, and the HLA associations seemed to be driven largely by CMV exposure. HLA typing was unavailable for some donors at each locus, so association tests used only the typed subset. For the cohort, immune exposure information was limited to CMV serostatus. In a later analysis, HLA-associated TCR beta chains were found to be more clonally expanded and to have lower generation probabilities than equally common non-associated chains. Because the 87-base-pair reads could not distinguish some IMGT-functional V segments, including TRBV6-2 and TRBV6-3, those segments were excluded. Correlated functional status among segregating V segments might be attributable to linkage disequilibrium, but an unknown experimental factor could not be ruled out. In an earlier analysis of around 600 of the donors, most TCR beta V segments appeared in productive rearrangements about 87% or about 30% of the time, broadly matching IMGT annotations.

A note on this clone: No cognate antigen has been identified for it. There are no base qualities to consult, and no much larger clone falls within one base.

The library came from the immunoSEQ multiplex PCR assay. The multiplex PCR relied on a mix of 60 forward primers for TCR Vbeta segments and 13 reverse primers for TCR Jbeta segments. Amplification of the CDR3 region of rearranged TCR beta genes was performed with a multiplex PCR assay on genomic DNA. The amplified TCR beta libraries were sequenced on the Illumina HiSeq System as 87-base-pair reads. The original pipeline was this. In a later analysis, tens of millions of unique TCR beta chains were counted across the roughly 610 repertoires, and around 10 million of these chains were shared by at least two donors. To remove PCR and sequencing errors, raw reads were error-corrected and collapsed into unique sequences using a nearest-neighbor algorithm that merged closely related sequences. Alignment of CDR3 sequences to IMGT reference sequences was used to assign V, D and J gene segments. For a sequence to be retained, a match of at least six nucleotides to both a V gene segment and a J gene segment was required. Rearrangements were called productive when the CDR3 lacked stop codons and stayed in frame with V and J; all others were non-productive. CDR3 was defined by IMGT convention, running from the second conserved V-encoded cysteine to the conserved J-encoded phenylalanine. In an earlier analysis of more than 550 of the donors, sequences lacking an unambiguous match to a single V gene segment were excluded. In an earlier analysis of approximately 500 of the donors, a V segment was called functional when productive rearrangements were above 56.7%, and segregating when the standard deviation between donors exceeded 5%. A statistical classification framework was built for diagnosing cytomegalovirus status from the catalog of TCR beta chain sequences. In a later analysis, V and J genes were assigned by comparing TCR nucleotide sequences against IMGT/GENE-DB human TR gene sequences. A later analysis assigned CDR3 sequences and most-parsimonious VDJ recombination scenarios with the TCRdist pipeline. In a later analysis, every TCR beta chain was defined by the combination of its CDR3 amino acid sequence and its V-gene family, and reads without a unique V-gene family were dropped. A later analysis removed 592 highly shared, low-generation-probability nucleotide sequences to deal with suspected cross-contamination and a sequencing artifact. In a later analysis, a clonal expansion index for each public chain was calculated from normalized within-repertoire ranks of inferred template counts. A later analysis computed generation probabilities with a VDJ recombination model fitted to out-of-frame rearrangements, and checked the results against IGoR. A later analysis scored TCR-TCR, TCR-HLA and TCR-CMV co-occurrence with hypergeometric tests, applying a repertoire-size bias correction to TCR pairs. A later analysis estimated false discovery rates by permuting HLA or CMV assignments 20 times. In a later analysis, co-occurring TCRs were grouped with DBSCAN, and TCRdist sequence similarity was added when clustering was performed within HLA-allele-positive subsets. Repertoires with fewer than 30,000 or more than 120,000 public chains were left out of co-occurrence clustering, as were a handful of repertoires with anomalous nucleotide sharing. TCRdb holds this immuneACCESS table with in-frame rearrangements only. Some clones are missing; in checked studies, unresolved V genes explain under half, and the rest has no known cause. V and J calls and clone size come straight from that table; D and trimming were deduced from the DNA. Recorded for this sample are approximately 140,000 clones; 75% of them occurred a single time. 2.5% to 4% of the sample is taken by the ten largest.

The CDR3 runs 12 residues from the cysteine to the phenylalanine. Here the CDR3 DNA is all that survives: 36 bases in frame from base 1. V and J are trimmed by 4 bases and 6 bases, and the gene matches miss 1 base of the junction. From a lookup of the germline V gene, CDR1 and CDR2 are SGHDT and YYEEEE. The cohort comprised hundreds of healthy bone marrow donors. All cohort members were sampled while nominally healthy, although unrecorded immune exposures were likely present. The donor was CMV seronegative and belonged to the group of 380 or so seronegative cohort members. A peripheral blood sample was collected from each donor, and TCR beta sequencing was performed on peripheral blood mononuclear cells. Genomic DNA extraction from the blood cell samples was performed with the Qiagen DNeasy Blood Extraction Kit.

What was sequenced was PBMCs. The sequence links TRBV5-6 to TRBJ1-5, with 7 central nucleotides matching TRBD1. This sequence was found in a man aged 35 to 55 in good health and CMV-seronegative. The DNA reads as follows: TGTGCCAGCAGCCAGGGGGGTCAGCCCCAGCATTTT. The resulting protein is CASSQGGQPQHF. This CDR3, with the reference TRBV5-6 and TRBJ1-5 proteins standing in past its ends, gives the full variable domain DAGVTQSPTHLIKTRGQQVTLRCSPKSGHDTVSWYQQALGQGPQFIFQYYEEEERQRGNFPDRFSGHQFPNYSSELNVNALLLGDSALYLCASSQGGQPQHFGDGTRLSIL.